What follows are 15 T cell receptor beta chains derived from one specimen sequenced in a study of human T cells and chemical hapten exposure. The authors extracted total RNA from unfractionated whole blood. One entry per CDR3 protein, called by TCRdb with MiXCR from the 5' RACE reads. The data show over 70,000 distinct CDR3 sequences, 15% to 20% seen once. These receptors were taken from a female donor in good health.

This clonotype was counted many times. The CDR3 spells CASSLPPGTGGSDGYTF. CDR3 in DNA: TGCGCCAGCAGCTTACCACCCGGGACAGGGGGCTCGGATGGCTACACCTTC. This chain links TRBV5-1 with TRBJ1-2, with 12 bases that match TRBD1. Trimming at V came to 2 bases and at J to 6 bases, leaving 11 bases not matched to a gene. Germline V CDR1 and CDR2: SGHRS, YFSETQ. The CDR3 has 17 amino acids.

This clonotype was counted a few times. This rearrangement joins TRBV29-1 to TRBJ2-1, with D perhaps assigned TRBD1 or TRBD2 (5 bases each). V gave up 4 bases and J gave up 9 bases, with 22 bases separating them. This CDR3 comprises 15 residues. Germline V lookup: CDR1 SQVTM, CDR2 ANQGSEA. The chain's CDR3 is CSVGPPGTAGREQFF. The CDR3 DNA reads TGCAGCGTTGGCCCCCCAGGGACGGCAGGTCGTGAGCAGTTCTTC.

There are many counts of this clonotype. The CDR3 reads CASSIGRREQYF. DNA for the CDR3: TGCGCCAGCAGCATAGGACGACGCGAGCAGTACTTC. The V call is TRBV5-1, the J call TRBJ2-7; D is unresolved. V lost 4 bases to trimming and J lost 6 bases, with 11 bases between them. From germline, CDR1 is SGHRS and CDR2 YFSETQ. The CDR3 contains 12 residues.

This clonotype has just a few counts. The rearrangement links TRBV19 to TRBJ2-1; perhaps D is TRBD1 or TRBD2 (6 bases each). Germline V gene lookup returns CDR1 LNHDA and CDR2 SQIVND (reference sequence). This CDR3 is 15 amino acids long. The ends were cut back, 4 bases at V and 0 bases at J, with 10 bases in the middle. The CDR3 coding sequence is TGTGCCAGTAGTAAGGGGGGACCCTCCTACAATGAGCAGTTCTTC. It is translated as CASSKGGPSYNEQFF.

V usage is TRBV5-4 and J usage is TRBJ1-6; unclear D gene. The CDR3 consists of 15 residues. Germline values: CDR1 SGHNT, CDR2 YYREEE (reference sequence). Deletions cut 4 bases from V and 10 bases from J, with 18 bases between. CDR3 sequence (DNA): TGTGCCAGCAGCATCGGTACTGCAGAGAGATCACCCCTCCACTTT. This sequence encodes CASSIGTAERSPLHF.

The rearrangement joins TRBV5-1 to TRBJ2-3; TRBD1 matches 8 bases. CDR1 and CDR2 from the germline V gene are SGHRS and YFSETQ. Unmatched junction bases numbered 4, after V lost 5 bases and J lost 5 bases. The CDR3 loop spans 13 amino acids. This chain's CDR3 is CASRLQGEDTQYF. The CDR3, as DNA: TGCGCCAGCAGGCTACAGGGGGAAGATACGCAGTATTTT.

A few counts support this clonotype. The CDR3 region has the DNA TGTGCCAGCAGTTACTCGTTGTCAGGGATACGGGACTATGGCTACACCTTC. The encoded protein is CASSYSLSGIRDYGYTF. The rearrangement uses TRBV6-5 and TRBJ1-2; TRBD1 is a possible D gene (5 bases). V gave up 0 bases and J gave up 3 bases, with 17 bases separating them. Germline V CDR1 and CDR2: MNHEY, SVGAGI. The CDR3 loop spans 17 amino acids.

The chain employs TRBV5-1 and TRBJ1-1; D remains ambiguous. Germline values: CDR1 SGHRS, CDR2 YFSETQ. This CDR3 has 13 amino acids. V was trimmed by 2 bases and J by 9 bases, leaving 14 bases between them. The CDR3 nucleotides read TGCGCCAGCAGCTTAGAACAGTCGATTAAAGCTTTCTTT. Encoded protein: CASSLEQSIKAFF.

This clonotype was picked up a small number of times. This chain joins TRBV11-3 and TRBJ2-7; either TRBD1 or TRBD2 may fit D (5 bases each). Per the germline V gene, CDR1 is SGHNT and CDR2 is YENEEA. The V gene lost 5 bases and the J gene lost 2 bases, with 13 bases spanning the gap. This CDR3 is built from 14 residues. The CDR3 bases are TGTGCCAGCAGCGAACGGGGCAGAGCCTACGAGCAGTACTTC. As protein: CASSERGRAYEQYF.

The CDR3, as DNA: TGCGCCAGCAGCCAGGGCCGGGGACACCTACCCGGGAATGAGCAGTTCTTC. This sequence encodes CASSQGRGHLPGNEQFF. V is TRBV4-3 and J is TRBJ2-1, with D possibly being TRBD1 (6 bases). V dropped 3 bases and J dropped 7 bases, with 22 bases sitting between them. Germline V gene lookup returns CDR1 LGHNA and CDR2 YSLEER. This CDR3 contains 17 residues.

This clonotype showed up just a few times. The V gene is TRBV3-1, the J gene TRBJ2-1; D not certain. V dropped 3 bases and J dropped 5 bases, with 14 bases sitting between them. Looked up from germline, CDR1 is LGHDT and CDR2 is YNNKEL (reference sequence). This CDR3 has 15 residues. The CDR3 reads CASSQSPEVNNEQFF. CDR3 DNA sequence: TGTGCCAGCAGCCAGTCACCCGAGGTTAACAATGAGCAGTTCTTC.

V gene TRBV5-1 combines with J gene TRBJ2-3; 10 bases match TRBD2. The CDR3 spans 16 residues. V lost 0 bases, J lost 2 bases, and 3 bases stayed unmatched. Germline V gene data show CDR1 as SGHRS and CDR2 as YFSETQ. DNA for the CDR3: TGCGCCAGCAGCTTGGCCACTAGCGGGACCACAGATACGCAGTATTTT. Amino acids: CASSLATSGTTDTQYF.

V gene TRBV20-1 combines with J gene TRBJ1-2, with D uncertain. Per germline, CDR1 DFQATT and CDR2 SNEGSKA (reference sequence). This CDR3 is 13 amino acids long. The V and J ends lost 6 bases and 0 bases respectively, with 11 bases between them. CDR3 amino acids: CSATDTANYGYTF. CDR3 DNA sequence: TGCAGTGCCACAGATACAGCTAACTATGGCTACACCTTC.

There are a few counts of this clonotype. CDR3 amino acids: CASSVTRGQGGYTF. CDR3 DNA sequence: TGTGCCAGTAGTGTGACTAGGGGGCAAGGAGGCTACACCTTC. V and J are TRBV19 and TRBJ1-2, with 7 nucleotides matching TRBD1. The J segment lost 8 bases and the V segment lost 5 bases, leaving 11 bases of the junction unmatched. Germline V gives CDR1 LNHDA, CDR2 SQIVND (reference sequence). There are 14 residues in the CDR3.

This clonotype turned up a few times. V and J are TRBV20-1 and TRBJ1-4, with D perhaps TRBD1 (6 bases). With 0 bases removed from V and 7 bases from J, the gap between germline ends came to 12 bases. This CDR3 region has 14 residues. Germline CDR1 DFQATT, CDR2 SNEGSKA (reference sequence). This chain's CDR3 is CSARDPGGPEKLFF. In DNA, the CDR3 is TGCAGTGCTAGAGATCCGGGGGGGCCTGAAAAACTGTTTTTT.